A single sample gave rise to the 5 T cell receptor beta chains below, sequenced in a study of T cell repertoires in cytomegalovirus infection. One entry per CDR3 protein, called by TCRdb with MiXCR from the reads. The sample includes around 740,000 distinct CDR3 sequences, approximately 40% of them seen just once. The sample consisted of PBMCs. The receptors come from a human donor in good health (CMV status not recorded). Some clones in this sample may be carry-over from other donors' samples.

V gene TRBV29-1 combines with J gene TRBJ2-1; D is perhaps TRBD2 (7 bases). This CDR3 has 13 residues. Germline V gene sequence: CDR1 SQVTM, CDR2 ANQGSEA. V lost 7 bases and J 7 bases, leaving 17 bases between the germline ends. CDR3: CSADGGGQNEQFF. The CDR3 coding sequence is TGCAGCGCCGATGGGGGGGGGCAGAATGAGCAGTTCTTC.

V gene TRBV7-9 combines with J gene TRBJ1-1; D gene unclear. The CDR3 totals 16 residues. Trimming removed 5 bases from V and 0 bases from J, with 16 bases in between. Germline values: CDR1 SEHNR, CDR2 FQNEAQ (reference sequence). The CDR3: CASSTTDTSMNTEAFF. CDR3 DNA sequence: TGTGCCAGCAGCACGACTGACACCTCCATGAACACTGAAGCTTTCTTT. Based on the CDR3 plus reference TRBV7-9 and TRBJ1-1, the full variable domain is DTGVSQNPRHKITKRGQNVTFRCDPISEHNRLYWYRQTLGQGPEFLTYFQNEAQLEKSRLLSDRFSAERPKGSFSTLEIQRTEQGDSAMYLCASSTTDTSMNTEAFFGQGTRLTVV.

The chain joins TRBV5-1 to TRBJ2-5; tentative D call: TRBD1 (6 bases). This CDR3 has 14 residues. Per germline, CDR1 SGHRS and CDR2 YFSETQ. V was trimmed by 4 bases and J by 2 bases, leaving 12 bases between them. DNA of the CDR3: TGCGCCAGCAGCGCGGACAGTCTACAAGAGACCCAGTACTTC. Its protein product is CASSADSLQETQYF.

This chain joins TRBV7-6 and TRBJ2-3; tentatively, D is TRBD2 (5 bases). This CDR3 is built from 15 residues. Germline values: CDR1 SGHVS, CDR2 FNYEAQ. V was trimmed by 3 bases and J by 0 bases, leaving 10 bases between them. CDR3 sequence reads: CASSFGGGSTDTQYF. CDR3 sequence (DNA): TGTGCCAGCAGCTTTGGCGGAGGTAGCACAGATACGCAGTATTTT.

This clonotype was recorded a few times. The rearrangement links TRBV6-1 to TRBJ1-2; D unclear. In germline, CDR1 is MNHNS, CDR2 SASEGT. Between the trimmed V and J ends, which lost 6 bases and 7 bases, there was a span of 15 bases. CDR3 length equals 13 residues. The CDR3 loop reads CASRSQPQPGYTF. CDR3 sequence (DNA): TGTGCCAGCAGATCCCAACCCCAACCTGGCTACACCTTC.